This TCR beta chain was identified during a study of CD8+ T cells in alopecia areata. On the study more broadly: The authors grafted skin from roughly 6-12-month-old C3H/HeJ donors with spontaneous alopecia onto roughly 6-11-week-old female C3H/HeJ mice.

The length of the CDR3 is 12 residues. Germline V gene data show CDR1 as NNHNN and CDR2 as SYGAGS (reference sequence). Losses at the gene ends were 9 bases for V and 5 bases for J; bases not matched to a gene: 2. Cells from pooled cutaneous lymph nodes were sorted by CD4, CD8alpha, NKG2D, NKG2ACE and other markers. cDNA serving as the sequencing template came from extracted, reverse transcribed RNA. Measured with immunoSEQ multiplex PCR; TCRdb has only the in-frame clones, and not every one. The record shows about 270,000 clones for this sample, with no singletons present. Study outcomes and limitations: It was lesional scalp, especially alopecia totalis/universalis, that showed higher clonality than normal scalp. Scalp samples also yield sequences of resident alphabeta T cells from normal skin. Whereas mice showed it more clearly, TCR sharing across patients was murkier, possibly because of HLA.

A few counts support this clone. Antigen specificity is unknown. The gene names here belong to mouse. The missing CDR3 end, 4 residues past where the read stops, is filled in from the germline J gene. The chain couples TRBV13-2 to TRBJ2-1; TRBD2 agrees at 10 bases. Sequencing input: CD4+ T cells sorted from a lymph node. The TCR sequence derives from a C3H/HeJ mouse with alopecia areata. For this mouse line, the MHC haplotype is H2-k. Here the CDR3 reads CATGTGDAEQFF. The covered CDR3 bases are TGTGCCACCGGGACTGGGGATGCT.